The 7 T cell receptor beta chains below all came from one sample that was sequenced in a study of cytomegalovirus exposure and HLA in healthy donors. PCR used 60 Vbeta primers and 13 Jbeta primers. Profiling relied on immunoSEQ multiplex PCR, and the TCRdb table lists in-frame clones only, not all of them. The data show fewer than 110,000 clones, about 70% seen once. Source material: PBMCs. These receptors originate from a woman between 40 and 55 years old in good health and CMV-seronegative.

CDR3 in amino acids: CASSRDRDQPQHF. The CDR3 region has the DNA TGTGCCAGCAGCCGGGACAGGGATCAGCCCCAGCATTTT. V usage is TRBV7-3 and J usage is TRBJ1-5, with 9 bases identical to TRBD1. CDR3 length equals 13 residues. V shed 5 bases and J 5 bases; nucleotides not matched to a gene: 1. CDR1 and CDR2 (germline): SGHTA, FQGTGA.

Comment on this clone: Its ends do not fully match the called genes, so a read error is possible. This chain connects TRBV7-9 to TRBJ2-7; weak D call: TRBD1 (5 bases). Germline lookup yields CDR1 SEHNR and CDR2 FQNEAQ (reference sequence). This CDR3 is 13 amino acids long. For the CDR3, the DNA is TGTTCCAGCAGCTTAGGGGCCGGCTACGAGCAGTACTTC. Protein sequence: CSSSLGAGYEQYF.

The J gene is TRBJ1-2, the V gene TRBV30; 7 bases fit TRBD1. The J segment lost 4 bases and the V segment lost 3 bases, leaving 5 bases of the junction unmatched. This CDR3 is built from 13 residues. Germline CDR1 reads GTSNPN; CDR2 reads SVGIG (reference sequence). The CDR3 region has the DNA TGTGCCTGGAGCCTAGGGACAGTCTATGGCTACACCTTC. Translated: CAWSLGTVYGYTF.

On this clone itself: One end of the junction fails to match germline, which may point to a read error. This chain joins TRBV10-3 and TRBJ2-3; possibly TRBD2 for D (6 bases). CDR1 ENHRY and CDR2 SYGVKD come from the germline V gene. The CDR3 has 15 amino acids. For the CDR3, the DNA is TGTGCCATAAGTGTGGGGGGACGACACACAGATACGCAGTATTTT. Translating it yields CAISVGGRHTDTQYF.

This chain connects TRBV7-2 to TRBJ2-3; 10 bases match TRBD2. The CDR3 runs to 15 residues. V shed 5 bases and J 1 base; nucleotides not matched to a gene: 3. Germline V CDR1 and CDR2: SGHTA, FQGNSA. In DNA form, the CDR3 reads TGTGCCAGCAGCCGAACTAGCGGGGGCACAGATACGCAGTATTTT. Translating gives CASSRTSGGTDTQYF.

The rearrangement uses TRBV29-1 and TRBJ2-7; maybe TRBD2 (7 bases). The CDR3 extends over 14 amino acids. Deletions cut 0 bases from V and 4 bases from J, with 13 bases between. Germline V gene sequence: CDR1 SQVTM, CDR2 ANQGSEA. The CDR3 reads CSVEEEQGGYEQYF. In DNA form, the CDR3 reads TGCAGCGTTGAAGAGGAACAGGGAGGGTACGAGCAGTACTTC.

The chain employs TRBV18 and TRBJ2-7; 12 bases align to TRBD2. Germline CDR1 and CDR2: KGHSH and LQKENI. Trimming took 0 bases from V and 0 from J; bases not matched to a gene: 9. The CDR3 is 19 residues long. DNA of the CDR3: TGTGCCAGCTCACCACCTTTACTAGCGGGGGGCCGGAGCTCCTACGAGCAGTACTTC. Translating it yields CASSPPLLAGGRSSYEQYF.